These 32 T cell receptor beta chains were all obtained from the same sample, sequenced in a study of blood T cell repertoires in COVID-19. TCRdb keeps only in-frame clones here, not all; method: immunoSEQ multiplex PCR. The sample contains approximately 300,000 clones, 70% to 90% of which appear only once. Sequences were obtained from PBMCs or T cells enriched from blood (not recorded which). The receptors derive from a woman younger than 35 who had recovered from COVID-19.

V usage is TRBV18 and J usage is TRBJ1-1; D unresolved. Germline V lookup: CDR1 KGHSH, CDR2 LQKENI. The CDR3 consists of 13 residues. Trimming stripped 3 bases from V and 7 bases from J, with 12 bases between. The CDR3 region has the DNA TGTGCCAGCTCACCTGGAGTCCTACGTGAAGCTTTCTTT. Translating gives CASSPGVLREAFF.

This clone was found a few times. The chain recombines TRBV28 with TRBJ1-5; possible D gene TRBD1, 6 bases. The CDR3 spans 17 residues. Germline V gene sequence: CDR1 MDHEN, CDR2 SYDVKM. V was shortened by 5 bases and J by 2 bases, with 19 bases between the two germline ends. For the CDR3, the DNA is TGTGCCAGCAGTGTACAGGGAAGGGGTGGTGGCAATCAGCCCCAGCATTTT. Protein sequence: CASSVQGRGGGNQPQHF.

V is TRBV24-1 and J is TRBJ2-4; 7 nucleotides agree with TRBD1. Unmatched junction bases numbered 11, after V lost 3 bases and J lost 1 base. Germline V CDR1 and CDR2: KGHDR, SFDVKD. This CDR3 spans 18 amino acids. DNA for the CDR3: TGTGCCACCAGTGATCTCGGACAGGCTTTAGGGGCCAAAAACATTCAGTACTTC. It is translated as CATSDLGQALGAKNIQYF.

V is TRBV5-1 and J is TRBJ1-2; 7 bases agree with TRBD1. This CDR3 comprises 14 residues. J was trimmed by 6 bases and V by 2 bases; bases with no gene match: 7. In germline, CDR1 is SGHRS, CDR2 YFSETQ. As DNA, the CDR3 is TGCGCCAGCAGCTTTCGACAGGGAGGCGATGGCTACACCTTC. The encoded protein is CASSFRQGGDGYTF.

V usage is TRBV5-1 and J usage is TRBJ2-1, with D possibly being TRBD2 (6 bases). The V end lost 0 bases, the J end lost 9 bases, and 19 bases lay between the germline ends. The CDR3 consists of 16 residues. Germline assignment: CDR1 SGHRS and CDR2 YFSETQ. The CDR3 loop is CASSLAGAFEWGEQFF. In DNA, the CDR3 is TGCGCCAGCAGCTTGGCGGGAGCGTTCGAGTGGGGTGAGCAGTTCTTC.

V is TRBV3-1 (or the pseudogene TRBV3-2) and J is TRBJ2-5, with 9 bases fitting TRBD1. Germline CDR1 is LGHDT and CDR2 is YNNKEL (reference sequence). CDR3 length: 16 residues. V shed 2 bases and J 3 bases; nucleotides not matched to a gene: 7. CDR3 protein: CASSQYQGQGEETQYF. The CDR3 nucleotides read TGTGCCAGCAGCCAATATCAGGGACAGGGAGAAGAGACCCAGTACTTC.

CDR3 residues: CASMRSDRGVETQYF. The DNA of the CDR3 is TGTGCCAGCATGAGGTCGGACAGGGGAGTGGAGACCCAGTACTTC. V usage is TRBV2 and J usage is TRBJ2-5, with TRBD1 identical over 9 bases. The CDR3 extends over 15 amino acids. Germline trimming cut 7 bases from V and 5 bases from J; bases unmatched to any gene: 11. Germline CDR1 SNHLY, CDR2 FYNNEI.

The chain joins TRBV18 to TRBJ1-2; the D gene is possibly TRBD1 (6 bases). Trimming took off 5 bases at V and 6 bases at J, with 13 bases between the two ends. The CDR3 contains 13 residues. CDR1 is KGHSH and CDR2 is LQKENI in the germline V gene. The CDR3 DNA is TGTGCCAGCTCAGTGGACAGTGAGCATGGCTACACCTTC. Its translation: CASSVDSEHGYTF.

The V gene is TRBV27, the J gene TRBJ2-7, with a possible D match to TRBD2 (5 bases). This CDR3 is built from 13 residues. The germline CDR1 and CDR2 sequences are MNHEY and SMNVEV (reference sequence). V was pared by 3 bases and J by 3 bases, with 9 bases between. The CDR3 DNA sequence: TGTGCCAGCAGTTTGGGGAGAATCTACGAGCAGTACTTC. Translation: CASSLGRIYEQYF.

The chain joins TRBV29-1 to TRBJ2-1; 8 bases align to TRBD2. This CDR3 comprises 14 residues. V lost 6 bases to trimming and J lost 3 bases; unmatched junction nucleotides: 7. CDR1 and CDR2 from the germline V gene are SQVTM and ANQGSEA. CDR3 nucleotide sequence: TGCAGCGTCCCGGGGGGGCCCAACTACAATGAGCAGTTCTTC. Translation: CSVPGGPNYNEQFF.

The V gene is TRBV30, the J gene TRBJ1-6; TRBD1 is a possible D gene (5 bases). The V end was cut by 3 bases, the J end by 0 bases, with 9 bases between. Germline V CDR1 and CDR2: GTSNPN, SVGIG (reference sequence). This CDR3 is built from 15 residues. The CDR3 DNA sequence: TGTGCCTGGAGGACAGCAAGCTCCTATAATTCACCCCTCCACTTT. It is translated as CAWRTASSYNSPLHF.

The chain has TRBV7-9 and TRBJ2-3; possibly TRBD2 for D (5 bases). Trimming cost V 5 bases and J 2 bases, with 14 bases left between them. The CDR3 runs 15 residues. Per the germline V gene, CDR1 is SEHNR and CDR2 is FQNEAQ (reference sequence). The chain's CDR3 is CASSRSGGLTDTQYF. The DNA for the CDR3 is TGTGCCAGCAGCCGGTCGGGCGGGCTCACAGATACGCAGTATTTT.

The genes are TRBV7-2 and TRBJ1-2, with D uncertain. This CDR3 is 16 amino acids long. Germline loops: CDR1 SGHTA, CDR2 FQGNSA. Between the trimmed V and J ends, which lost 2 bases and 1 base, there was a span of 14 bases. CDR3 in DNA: TGTGCCAGCAGCTTAAACCCGGGAGGAAATAACTATGGCTACACCTTC. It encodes CASSLNPGGNNYGYTF.

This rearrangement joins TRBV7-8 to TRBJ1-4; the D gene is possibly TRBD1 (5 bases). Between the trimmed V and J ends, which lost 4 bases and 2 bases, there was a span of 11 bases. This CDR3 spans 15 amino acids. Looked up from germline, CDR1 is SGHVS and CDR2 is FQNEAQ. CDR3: CASSSRVSTNEKLFF. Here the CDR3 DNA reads TGTGCCAGCAGCTCCAGGGTCTCCACTAATGAAAAACTGTTTTTT.

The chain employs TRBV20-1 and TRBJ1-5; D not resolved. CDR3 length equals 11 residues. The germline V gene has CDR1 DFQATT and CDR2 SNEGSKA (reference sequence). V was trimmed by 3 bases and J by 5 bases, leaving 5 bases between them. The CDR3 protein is CSASPDQPQHF. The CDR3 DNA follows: TGCAGTGCTAGTCCGGATCAGCCCCAGCATTTT.

The CDR3 DNA reads TGTGCCAGCAGCCTTCGGGGAGGAGACACTGAAGCTTTCTTT. Translation gives CASSLRGGDTEAFF. J is TRBJ1-1 and V is TRBV3-1 (or the pseudogene TRBV3-2); D is unclear. V was trimmed by 4 bases and J by 3 bases, leaving 12 bases between them. The germline V gene has CDR1 LGHDT and CDR2 YNNKEL (reference sequence). The CDR3 runs to 14 residues.

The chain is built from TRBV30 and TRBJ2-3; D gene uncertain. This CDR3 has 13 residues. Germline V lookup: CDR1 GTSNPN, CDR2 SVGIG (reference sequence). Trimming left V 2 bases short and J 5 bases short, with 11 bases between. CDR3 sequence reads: CAWSRSTGDTQYF. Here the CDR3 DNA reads TGTGCCTGGAGTCGGTCGACGGGAGATACGCAGTATTTT.

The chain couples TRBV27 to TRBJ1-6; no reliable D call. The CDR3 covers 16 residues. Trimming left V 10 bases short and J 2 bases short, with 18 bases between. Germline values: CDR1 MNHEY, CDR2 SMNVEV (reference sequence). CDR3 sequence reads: CATNPNPTTYNSPLHF. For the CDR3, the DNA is TGTGCCACTAACCCTAATCCGACTACCTATAATTCACCCCTCCACTTT.

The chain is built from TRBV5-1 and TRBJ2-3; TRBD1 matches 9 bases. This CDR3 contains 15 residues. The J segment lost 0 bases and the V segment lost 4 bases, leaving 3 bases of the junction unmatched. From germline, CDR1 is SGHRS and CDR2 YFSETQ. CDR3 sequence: CASSTGQGSTDTQYF. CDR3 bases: TGCGCCAGCAGCACCGGACAGGGGAGCACAGATACGCAGTATTTT.

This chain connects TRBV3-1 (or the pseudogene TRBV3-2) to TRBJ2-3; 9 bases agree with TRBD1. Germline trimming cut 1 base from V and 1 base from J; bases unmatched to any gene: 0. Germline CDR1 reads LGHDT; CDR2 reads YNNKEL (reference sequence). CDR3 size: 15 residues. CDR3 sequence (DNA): TGTGCCAGCAGCCAAGGGACAGGGGGCACAGATACGCAGTATTTT. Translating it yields CASSQGTGGTDTQYF.

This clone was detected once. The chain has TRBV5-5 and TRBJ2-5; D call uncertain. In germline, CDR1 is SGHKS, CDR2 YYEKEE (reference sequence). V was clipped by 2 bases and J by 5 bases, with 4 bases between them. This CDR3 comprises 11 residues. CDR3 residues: CASSFLETQYF. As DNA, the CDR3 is TGTGCCAGCAGCTTCCTGGAGACCCAGTACTTC.

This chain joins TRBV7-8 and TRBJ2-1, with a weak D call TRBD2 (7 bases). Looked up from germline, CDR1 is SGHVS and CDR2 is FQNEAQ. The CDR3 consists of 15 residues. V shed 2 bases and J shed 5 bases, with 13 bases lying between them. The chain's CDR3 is CASSLRRGRNNEQFF. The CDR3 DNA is TGTGCCAGCAGCTTAAGGCGGGGGCGCAACAATGAGCAGTTCTTC.

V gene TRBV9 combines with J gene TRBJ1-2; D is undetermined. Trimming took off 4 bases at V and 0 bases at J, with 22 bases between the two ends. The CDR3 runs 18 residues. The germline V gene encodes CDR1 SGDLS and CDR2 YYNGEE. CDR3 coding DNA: TGTGCCAGCAGCCTTAGTCCGGGTGGGGAGGGAGCTAACTATGGCTACACCTTC. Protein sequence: CASSLSPGGEGANYGYTF.

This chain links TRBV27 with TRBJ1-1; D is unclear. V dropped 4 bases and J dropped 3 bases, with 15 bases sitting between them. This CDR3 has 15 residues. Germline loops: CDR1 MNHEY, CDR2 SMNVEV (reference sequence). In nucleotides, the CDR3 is TGTGCCAGCAGTTCACGGGTTGGATGGGACACTGAAGCTTTCTTT. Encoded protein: CASSSRVGWDTEAFF.

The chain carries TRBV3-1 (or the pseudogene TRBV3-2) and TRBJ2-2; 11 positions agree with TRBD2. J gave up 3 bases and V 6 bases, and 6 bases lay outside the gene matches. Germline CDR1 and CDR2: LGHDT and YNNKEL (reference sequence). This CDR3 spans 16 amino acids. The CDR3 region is CASSLLAGGYTGELFF. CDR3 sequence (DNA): TGTGCCAGCAGTCTCCTAGCGGGGGGTTACACCGGGGAGCTGTTTTTT.

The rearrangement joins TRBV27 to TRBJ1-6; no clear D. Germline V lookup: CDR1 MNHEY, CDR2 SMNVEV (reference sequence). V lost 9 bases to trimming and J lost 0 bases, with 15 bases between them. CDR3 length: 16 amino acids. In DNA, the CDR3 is TGTGCCAGTCGATCTTTGGTGAGCTCCTATAATTCACCCCTCCACTTT. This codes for CASRSLVSSYNSPLHF.

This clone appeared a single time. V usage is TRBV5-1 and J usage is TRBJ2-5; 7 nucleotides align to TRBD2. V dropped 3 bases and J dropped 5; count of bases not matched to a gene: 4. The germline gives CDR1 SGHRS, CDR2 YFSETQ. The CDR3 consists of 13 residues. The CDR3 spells CASSWEGSETQYF. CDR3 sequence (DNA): TGCGCCAGCAGCTGGGAGGGTTCGGAGACCCAGTACTTC.

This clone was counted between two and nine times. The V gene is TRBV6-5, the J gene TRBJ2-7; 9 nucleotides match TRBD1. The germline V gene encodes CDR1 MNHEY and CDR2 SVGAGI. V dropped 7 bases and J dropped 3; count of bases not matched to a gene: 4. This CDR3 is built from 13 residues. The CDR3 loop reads CASKQGAGYEQYF. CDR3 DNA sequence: TGTGCCAGCAAACAGGGGGCAGGCTACGAGCAGTACTTC.

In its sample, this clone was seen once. The CDR3 DNA reads TGTGCCAGCAGTGAAGGAGCCTCTAGCAATCAGCCCCAGCATTTT. It encodes CASSEGASSNQPQHF. V and J are TRBV2 and TRBJ1-5; no definite D call. The CDR3 runs 15 residues. Per germline, CDR1 SNHLY and CDR2 FYNNEI. Deletions cut 1 base from V and 0 bases from J, with 7 bases between.

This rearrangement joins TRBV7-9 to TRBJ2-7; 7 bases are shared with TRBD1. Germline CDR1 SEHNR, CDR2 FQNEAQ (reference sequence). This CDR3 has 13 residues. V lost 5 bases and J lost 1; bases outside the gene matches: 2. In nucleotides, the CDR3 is TGTGCCAGCAGCGGGGGACAGTCCTACGAGCAGTACTTC. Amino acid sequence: CASSGGQSYEQYF.

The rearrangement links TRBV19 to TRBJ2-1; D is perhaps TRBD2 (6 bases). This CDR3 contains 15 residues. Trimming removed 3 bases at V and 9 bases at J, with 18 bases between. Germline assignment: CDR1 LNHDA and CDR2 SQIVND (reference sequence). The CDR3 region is CASSIISGPSGEQFF. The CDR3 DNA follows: TGTGCCAGTAGTATTATTAGCGGCCCTAGTGGTGAGCAGTTCTTC.

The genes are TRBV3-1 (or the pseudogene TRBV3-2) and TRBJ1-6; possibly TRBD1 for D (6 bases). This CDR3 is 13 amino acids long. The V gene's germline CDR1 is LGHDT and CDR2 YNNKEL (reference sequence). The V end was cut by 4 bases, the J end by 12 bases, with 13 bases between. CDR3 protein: CASSLDRLQPLHF. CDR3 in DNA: TGTGCCAGCAGCCTTGACAGGCTACAACCCCTCCACTTT.